These T cell receptor beta chains were read from a single sample in a study of beta chain features in type 1 diabetes. The table came from immunoSEQ multiplex PCR; TCRdb's copy has only in-frame clones and leaves some out. The sample records about 360,000 clones, roughly 12% being singletons. The sequenced sample consisted of naive CD4+ T cells from blood. The source is a man aged 18 to 30 in good health. CDR3s include the opening cysteine and the closing phenylalanine or tryptophan. A D gene is named only where the DNA matches it firmly. The listing skips clone size in some rows; elsewhere it reads once, few, many or a size class.

TRBJ2-2,TRBD2,-,TRBV7-3,TGTGCCAGCAGCCTAGCGGGGGGGCACACCGGGGAGCTGTTTTTT,CASSLAGGHTGELFF
TRBJ2-6,-,-,TRBV5-1,TGCGCCAGCAGCTTGGGACAGTTCAGCTCTGGGGCCAACGTCCTGACTTTC,CASSLGQFSSGANVLTF
TRBJ1-1,-,few,TRBV6-4,TGTGCCAGCAGTGACTCGGGCAGCGGGAACACTGAAGCTTTCTTT,CASSDSGSGNTEAFF
TRBJ2-7,-,few,TRBV28,TGTGCCAGCAGTCTAGGGGGTGGGTACGAGCAGTACTTC,CASSLGGGYEQYF
TRBJ2-7,TRBD2,-,TRBV15,TGTGCCACCAGCGAGATAGCGGGGCCCTACGAGCAGTACTTC,CATSEIAGPYEQYF
TRBJ1-2,-,-,TRBV15,TGTGCCACCAGCACCCCCTGGGGGGGCGGCTACACCTTC,CATSTPWGGGYTF
TRBJ2-7,-,few,TRBV9,TGTGCCAGCAGCGTCAGGGCAGACTCCTACGAGCAGTACTTC,CASSVRADSYEQYF
TRBJ2-5,-,few,TRBV21-1,TGTGCCAGCAGCAAAAGCGCTTGCCCTAGCGACGGGGAGACCCAGTACTTC,CASSKSACPSDGETQYF
TRBJ2-7,-,-,TRBV6-5,TGTGCCAGCAGTTACGGGGGGACCGCGTACTTC,CASSYGGTAYF
TRBJ1-2,-,-,TRBV7-9,TGTGCCAGCAGCTTAGGGGGCGACTATGGCTACACCTTC,CASSLGGDYGYTF
TRBJ2-7,TRBD1,few,TRBV28,TGTGCCAGCAGTTTACCGGGACAGGGCTCCTACGAGCAGTACTTC,CASSLPGQGSYEQYF
TRBJ1-4,-,few,TRBV18,TGTGCCAGCTCGCCGGGAAGGGATGAAAAACTGTTTTTT,CASSPGRDEKLFF
TRBJ2-1,TRBD2,few,TRBV10-3,TGTGCCATCAGTGAGTCGACTCGGGGGAGGGATGAGCAGTTCTTC,CAISESTRGRDEQFF
TRBJ2-7,-,few,TRBV5-1,TGCGCCAGCAGCCCGGGACATACGGGGACCTTGGGGTCTCGGGAGCAGTACTTC,CASSPGHTGTLGSREQYF
TRBJ1-1,-,-,TRBV5-5,TGTGCCAGCAGCTTGGACAGGATCGCTGAAGCTTTCTTT,CASSLDRIAEAFF
TRBJ2-6,-,-,TRBV5-1,TGCGCCAGCAGCCCAGGCCGCTCTGGGGCCAACGTCCTGACTTTC,CASSPGRSGANVLTF
TRBJ1-1,-,-,TRBV7-9,TGTGCCAGCAGCTCCTCGGGTGTAGGCACTGAAGCTTTCTTT,CASSSSGVGTEAFF
TRBJ2-7,-,-,TRBV4-1,TGCGCCAGCAGCCAAGATTCCACAGGGATCTACGAGCAGTACTTC,CASSQDSTGIYEQYF
TRBJ2-1,TRBD1,few,TRBV19,TGTGCCAGTAGTATAGGGGCAGGGGGTCCGTCTGGTGAGCAGTTCTTC,CASSIGAGGPSGEQFF
TRBJ1-4,-,few,TRBV15,TGTGCCACCAGCAGAGTTTCCGGGATTAATGAAAAACTGTTTTTT,CATSRVSGINEKLFF
TRBJ1-4,TRBD1,few,TRBV7-2,TGTGCCAGCAGCCCACCAGGGGGGATAAAGGAAAAACTGTTTTTT,CASSPPGGIKEKLFF
TRBJ2-7,TRBD1,few,TRBV18,TGTGCCAGCTCACCCGACAGGGTCTACGAGCAGTACTTC,CASSPDRVYEQYF
TRBJ1-1,-,few,TRBV7-2,TGTGCCAGCAGCTTAGGAGGGTTCCGAACTGAAGCTTTCTTT,CASSLGGFRTEAFF
TRBJ1-2,-,-,TRBV28,TGTGCCAGCAGTTTAGATACCGCGGGATATGGCTACACCTTC,CASSLDTAGYGYTF
TRBJ1-1,-,few,TRBV5-1,TGCGCCAGCAGTCTAGATCCCACCAAAATGAACACTGAAGCTTTCTTT,CASSLDPTKMNTEAFF